These 18 T cell receptor beta chains were all obtained from the same sample, sequenced in a study of CD4 T cells in relation to SARS-CoV-2 and coronaviruses. Before the COVID-19 pandemic, during about 2010-2019, CD4+ T cells were taken from unexposed donors. The method was immunoSEQ multiplex PCR; TCRdb's version includes in-frame clones alone and lacks a portion of them. The table has roughly 61,000 clones, 75% to 90% seen once. Sequenced input: memory CD4+ T cells from PBMCs. These receptor sequences come from a human donor in good health.

The chain couples TRBV7-2 to TRBJ2-3, with 9 bases lining up with TRBD1. This CDR3 has 15 residues. After removal of 5 bases from V and 1 base from J, the junction contained 4 bases not matched to a gene. Per germline, CDR1 SGHTA and CDR2 FQGNSA. This CDR3 is CASSTGTGRTDTQYF. CDR3 DNA sequence: TGTGCCAGCAGCACGGGGACAGGGCGCACAGATACGCAGTATTTT.

This chain links TRBV4-1 with TRBJ2-2; 9 bases match TRBD1. This CDR3 spans 18 amino acids. Per germline, CDR1 MGHRA and CDR2 YSYEKL. The ends lost 1 base at V and 6 bases at J; junction bases unmatched: 12. The DNA for the CDR3 is TGCGCCAGCAGCCAAGGAGGGGTCGTGGGACAGGGATCCGGGGAGCTGTTTTTT. Protein product: CASSQGGVVGQGSGELFF.

This chain uses TRBV10-1 with TRBJ2-5; 10 bases are a match to TRBD1. Germline V CDR1 and CDR2: WNHNN, SYGVQD (reference sequence). The junction had 7 bases not matched to a gene; V was cut back by 2 bases and J by 4 bases. The CDR3 spans 16 residues. In DNA, the CDR3 is TGCGCCAGCAGTGAGACCGGGACAGGGGTAGGAGAGACCCAGTACTTC. Translating it yields CASSETGTGVGETQYF.

The chain is built from TRBV30 and TRBJ2-7, with 12 bases fitting TRBD2. Germline CDR1 GTSNPN, CDR2 SVGIG (reference sequence). After removal of 0 bases from V and 4 bases from J, the junction contained 4 bases not matched to a gene. CDR3 length: 15 amino acids. The DNA for the CDR3 is TGTGCCTGGAGTGTATCTAGCGGGAGGGCATACGAGCAGTACTTC. It is translated as CAWSVSSGRAYEQYF.

The genes are TRBV25-1 and TRBJ2-3; 10 nucleotides line up with TRBD2. In germline, CDR1 is MGHDK, CDR2 SYGVNS. This CDR3 is 16 amino acids long. Losses at the gene ends were 2 bases for V and 4 bases for J; bases not matched to a gene: 6. CDR3: CASSESGLAGADTQYF. CDR3 bases: TGTGCCAGCAGTGAAAGTGGGCTAGCGGGAGCAGATACGCAGTATTTT.

V and J are TRBV5-1 and TRBJ2-1, with 7 nucleotides matching TRBD2. J gave up 0 bases and V 4 bases, and 13 bases lay outside the gene matches. The CDR3 covers 18 residues. CDR1 is SGHRS and CDR2 is YFSETQ in the germline V gene. This CDR3 reads CASSNAGGAGSSYNEQFF. CDR3 sequence (DNA): TGCGCCAGCAGCAATGCCGGGGGAGCGGGGAGCTCCTACAATGAGCAGTTCTTC.

The gene calls are TRBV11-3 and TRBJ2-1, with 8 bases fitting TRBD1. After removal of 0 bases from V and 4 bases from J, the junction contained 8 bases not matched to a gene. CDR1 and CDR2 (germline): SGHNT, YENEEA. The CDR3 runs 17 residues. CDR3 in DNA: TGTGCCAGCAGCTTAGAGACCGGGACAGGCTTATACAATGAGCAGTTCTTC. Its protein is CASSLETGTGLYNEQFF.

This clone was seen once. The chain couples TRBV7-2 to TRBJ2-5; 7 bases are shared with TRBD1. Losses at the gene ends were 6 bases for V and 0 bases for J; bases not matched to a gene: 7. The CDR3 extends over 15 amino acids. Germline V gives CDR1 SGHTA, CDR2 FQGNSA. The CDR3 DNA reads TGTGCCAGCAGTCAACAGGGGTCGCACCAAGAGACCCAGTACTTC. Translation gives CASSQQGSHQETQYF.

This chain links TRBV3-1 (or the pseudogene TRBV3-2) with TRBJ2-7; 13 nucleotides match TRBD2. The V gene end was trimmed by 4 bases and the J gene end by 4 bases; junction bases not matched to a gene: 10. Germline assignment: CDR1 LGHDT and CDR2 YNNKEL (reference sequence). The CDR3 is 17 amino acids. CDR3 bases: TGTGCCAGCAGCCTTCAGCCGGGACTAGCGGGACGGTACGAGCAGTACTTC. It encodes CASSLQPGLAGRYEQYF.

The chain is built from TRBV7-9 and TRBJ2-5, with TRBD1 matching over 7 bases. CDR3 size: 14 residues. After removal of 6 bases from V and 3 bases from J, the junction contained 7 bases not matched to a gene. In germline, CDR1 is SEHNR, CDR2 FQNEAQ (reference sequence). The CDR3 spells CASSRGTAEETQYF. The CDR3 bases are TGTGCCAGCAGTCGAGGGACAGCCGAAGAGACCCAGTACTTC.

This clone was picked up one time. The rearrangement links TRBV5-4 to TRBJ1-6; weak D call: TRBD1 (5 bases). The CDR3 contains 14 residues. The germline CDR1 and CDR2 sequences are SGHNT and YYREEE (reference sequence). The V end lost 0 bases, the J end lost 7 bases, and 8 bases lay between the germline ends. CDR3 residues: CASSLDQGNSPLHF. DNA for the CDR3: TGTGCCAGCAGCTTGGATCAGGGAAATTCACCCCTCCACTTT. The full variable domain, with the rest looked up from reference TRBV5-4 and TRBJ1-6, is ETGVTQSPTHLIKTRGQQVTLRCSSQSGHNTVSWYQQALGQGPQFIFQYYREEENGRGNFPPRFSGLQFPNYSSELNVNALELDDSALYLCASSLDQGNSPLHFGNGTRLTVT.

This clone appeared once. This chain links TRBV28 with TRBJ1-1; D remains ambiguous. CDR1 is MDHEN, CDR2 SYDVKM, per germline. This CDR3 comprises 8 residues. Trimming left V 8 bases short and J 8 bases short, with 3 bases between. CDR3 DNA: TGTGCCAGCCCCGAAGCTTTCTTT. Translation gives CASPEAFF.

This chain uses TRBV2 with TRBJ1-4; D perhaps matches TRBD1 (6 bases). Germline V gene lookup returns CDR1 SNHLY and CDR2 FYNNEI. The CDR3 contains 13 residues. V was shortened by 6 bases and J by 5 bases, with 10 bases between the two germline ends. Written as DNA, the CDR3 is TGTGCCAGCAGGGGACAACCGAATGAAAAACTGTTTTTT. It encodes CASRGQPNEKLFF. The whole variable domain, remainder taken from reference TRBV2 and TRBJ1-4, is EPEVTQTPSHQVTQMGQEVILRCVPISNHLYFYWYRQILGQKVEFLVSFYNNEISEKSEIFDDQFSVERPDGSNFTLKIRSTKLEDSAMYFCASRGQPNEKLFFGSGTQLSVL.

J is TRBJ1-3 and V is TRBV19, with D possibly being TRBD1 (5 bases). This CDR3 is built from 17 residues. Germline V CDR1 and CDR2: LNHDA, SQIVND (reference sequence). V was clipped by 3 bases and J by 0 bases, with 15 bases between them. CDR3 sequence reads: CASSIYTGGLSGNTIYF. Written as DNA, the CDR3 is TGTGCCAGTAGTATTTATACAGGTGGACTCTCTGGAAACACCATATATTTT.

In DNA, the CDR3 is TGTGCCAGCAGTTTGGGGAGGGACTTTAGAAGCTCTGGAAACACCATATATTTT. Protein sequence: CASSLGRDFRSSGNTIYF. J is TRBJ1-3 and V is TRBV28, with D perhaps matching TRBD1 (5 bases). Germline values: CDR1 MDHEN, CDR2 SYDVKM. This CDR3 has 18 residues. V was cut by 3 bases and J by 0 bases, with 18 bases left in between.

The chain recombines TRBV12-3 or TRBV12-4 with TRBJ1-3, with D hard to call. Trimming pared 5 bases from V and 4 bases from J, leaving 9 bases between. This CDR3 has 13 amino acids. The chain's CDR3 is CASSPFTGNTIYF. The CDR3 DNA is TGTGCCAGCAGTCCATTCACGGGAAACACCATATATTTT.

The rearrangement links TRBV29-1 to TRBJ2-3, with 8 nucleotides matching TRBD2. Germline values: CDR1 SQVTM, CDR2 ANQGSEA. The trim removed 8 bases at V and 7 bases at J, leaving 5 bases unmatched. This CDR3 spans 11 amino acids. The CDR3 DNA reads as TGCAGCACCCCGGGGGGGTATACGCAGTATTTT. Translation gives CSTPGGYTQYF.

This sequence joins TRBV28 and TRBJ2-5; D is unresolved. Germline V gene lookup returns CDR1 MDHEN and CDR2 SYDVKM. The length of the CDR3 is 15 residues. The germline V and J ends were trimmed by 3 bases and 1 base, with 12 bases remaining between them. The CDR3 DNA reads as TGTGCCAGCAGTTTTTTATCAGCCTTCCAAGAGACCCAGTACTTC. Translated, it gives CASSFLSAFQETQYF.